This T cell receptor beta chain appears in the sequencing data of a study of shared clonotypes between healthy human individuals (dated by TCRdb to 2018 to 2020). A note on the overall study: The cohort included three men and a couple of women between 18 and 49 years of age. Per donor, three plates each were used for CD4 naive and CD4 memory, two for CD8 naive, and one for CD8 memory. The study deeply sequenced blood TCR repertoires of about 5 healthy adults to estimate repertoire size and the extent of clonotype sharing between individuals. Leukapheresis yielded between about 0.8 and 9.5 billion PBMCs per donor. To increase sequencing depth and limit assay-specific biases, different laboratories used diverse techniques to prepare libraries and sequence TCR repertoires. Beyond this particular receptor, the publication reports: Only blood was sampled, and tissue TCR repertoires likely differ from those in blood. Based on pairwise subsampling, the degree of clonotype sharing among donors was expected to be affected by sequencing depth. Clonotypes shared by all four sorted-subset donors showed higher generation probabilities than non-shared clonotypes. Rarefaction of sorted-subset datasets indicated incomplete sequencing despite the large sequencing depth. Naive subsets generally had larger estimated clonotype richness than memory subsets. When several donors were compared, the shared fraction of clonotypes was about 5% for naive CD4, around 3.6% for naive CD8, more than 2% for memory CD4, and roughly 0.4% for memory CD8. Because the study included only a small number of donors, the genetic and exposure-history diversity represented was limited.

With respect to this clone: This clone's antigen is unknown. No base quality information exists; no much larger clone differs at one position.

Healthy HIV-negative adults with no recently reported acute infections or vaccinations were included as donors. Only Caucasian adults living in Nashville, Tennessee, USA were represented among the donors. CD4+ T cells were enriched through magnetic negative selection, after which naive cells were positively selected on CD45RA and the remaining negative fraction served as the memory subset. Blood was collected by leukapheresis, and PBMCs were isolated by Ficoll-Histopaque density gradient centrifugation and then cryopreserved in liquid nitrogen vapor phase. Analytical flow cytometry was used to check the purity and quantity of each magnetically sorted T cell population. Each sorted fraction had its genomic DNA isolated and then quantified by UV absorbance on a Nanodrop 2000c. V is reduced by 5 bases and J by 6 bases, leaving a spacing of 11 bases between them. Measured from the cysteine to the phenylalanine, the CDR3 is 11 residues long. The CDR3 DNA has 33 bases and is translated from base 1. The germline V gene (reference sequence) supplies CDR1 DFQATT and CDR2 SNEGSKA.

TCR CDR3 regions were amplified from genomic DNA by multiplex PCR using the deep immunoSEQ assay. Extracted genomic DNA from each cell subset was distributed evenly across all wells of several immunoSEQ 96-well plates, and each plate was treated as a replicate. For sorted subsets, approximately 200 ng of genomic DNA, equivalent to 25,000 to 30,000 T cell genomes, went into each replicate PCR. Purified libraries were quantified with a Qubit 3.0 fluorometer, sized on a Bioanalyzer 2100, and re-quantified with the KAPA Library Quantification kit. Each immunoSEQ 96-well plate was sequenced on its own single-read 150-cycle Illumina NextSeq 550 flow cell. From the authors' description of their analysis: Because the immunoSEQ output included only junctional sequences and no quality scores, the filtering could not be the same as the filtering used for full-length reads. To assign V/J genes and CDR3, sequences were annotated against IMGT germline references using PyIR, a Python wrapper for IgBLAST v1.9. Reads with weak V/J assignments (E-value above 1e-6), missing CDR3, stop codons, out-of-frame junctions, or ambiguous translated residues were removed. A V3J clonotype was defined by an identical inferred V gene, J gene, and CDR3 amino acid sequence. To compute the percentage overlap between repertoires, the number of shared unique clonotypes was divided by the size of the smaller repertoire. RTK rarefaction, the Chao1 estimator, and Recon v2.1 estimates of unobserved clonotypes were used to assess repertoire richness. For all TCRbeta clonotypes obtained by the gDNA method from a few donors, generation probabilities were computed with OLGA. As stored in TCRdb, this immuneACCESS dataset retains in-frame rearrangements with V and J assigned. A fraction of the clones does not appear; measured against another copy, unresolved V genes explain less than half of the discrepancy, and the remainder lacks a known reason. The V and J calls and clone size come from that table; D and trimming were worked out from the DNA. The sample records about 960,000 clones, about 80% of which are singletons. The ten largest account for about 1.5% of the sample.

The sample taken for sequencing was memory CD4+ T cells sorted from blood. Per the publication, the cell subset or site label means: CD45RA-negative fraction. This chain joins TRBV20-1 to TRBJ2-7; D gene: possibly TRBD1, on 5 matching bases. This clonotype was obtained from a man in his late teens or twenties in good health. The CDR3 has the sequence CSAVSGPEQYF. The DNA sequence is given as TGCAGTGCTGTCTCAGGGCCCGAGCAGTACTTC.